One and the same sample provided the 17 T cell receptor beta chains below, sequenced in a study of identical twins. TCRdb called the 5' RACE reads again in MiXCR, with one record for every CDR3 protein. The data contain about 430,000 distinct CDR3 sequences, less than 20% of them seen just once; the ten biggest clones take up more than 10%. Sequencing was performed on naive T cells sorted from blood. The receptors were sampled from a middle-aged man in good health.

CDR3 bases: TGTGCCAGCAGTTACTCGGGAAGGGGACTGGGAGATACGCAGTATTTT. Translation gives CASSYSGRGLGDTQYF. The chain links TRBV6-5 to TRBJ2-3; D may be TRBD2 (6 bases). The ends were cut back, 0 bases at V and 5 bases at J, with 15 bases in the middle. Germline CDR1 MNHEY, CDR2 SVGAGI. The CDR3 runs 16 residues.

The V and J genes are TRBV5-1 and TRBJ2-5; TRBD2 matches 8 bases. Germline assignment: CDR1 SGHRS and CDR2 YFSETQ. The length of the CDR3 is 14 residues. The ends lost 4 bases at V and 3 bases at J; junction bases unmatched: 5. The CDR3 DNA follows: TGCGCCAGCAGCAGCGGGAGTCCAAAAGAGACCCAGTACTTC. It is translated as CASSSGSPKETQYF.

This clonotype was found many times. The CDR3 DNA follows: TGTGCCAGCAGCTTGGTGGTCCAGGGAAACATTCAGTACTTC. Amino acids: CASSLVVQGNIQYF. The V and J genes are TRBV5-5 and TRBJ2-4, with a possible D match to TRBD1 (5 bases). V was clipped by 0 bases and J by 6 bases, with 10 bases between them. In germline, CDR1 is SGHKS, CDR2 YYEKEE (reference sequence). This CDR3 comprises 14 residues.

This clonotype was seen at least ten times. The rearrangement links TRBV7-2 to TRBJ1-6; D gene unclear. The V and J ends lost 4 bases and 15 bases respectively, with 16 bases between them. Germline CDR1 and CDR2: SGHTA and FQGNSA. This CDR3 contains 13 residues. CDR3 coding DNA: TGTGCCAGCAGCTACCCCGGGCTGGGAAGCCTCCACTTT. It is translated as CASSYPGLGSLHF.

The chain joins TRBV27 to TRBJ2-1; D unresolved. CDR1 and CDR2 (germline): MNHEY, SMNVEV (reference sequence). CDR3 length: 14 residues. V lost 2 bases to trimming and J lost 8 bases, with 13 bases between them. CDR3 nucleotides: TGTGCCAGCAGTTTAGAGGAGTGGGCGGATGAGCAGTTCTTC. Its translation: CASSLEEWADEQFF.

This rearrangement joins TRBV6-5 to TRBJ2-1, with TRBD2 identical over 9 bases. The CDR3 is 16 amino acids. Germline lookup yields CDR1 MNHEY and CDR2 SVGAGI. Trimming removed 2 bases from V and 5 bases from J; junction bases left unmatched: 7. CDR3 sequence: CASSYLRGGADNEQFF. In DNA form, the CDR3 reads TGTGCCAGCAGTTACCTTCGCGGGGGGGCGGACAATGAGCAGTTCTTC.

The rearrangement joins TRBV6-2 or TRBV6-3 to TRBJ2-1; D call uncertain. The CDR3 loop spans 15 amino acids. In germline, CDR1 is MNHEY, CDR2 SVGEGT. With 7 bases removed from V and 0 bases from J, the gap between germline ends came to 13 bases. In DNA form, the CDR3 reads TGTGCCAGCACCAAGACATTTAGCTCCTACAATGAGCAGTTCTTC. Amino acids: CASTKTFSSYNEQFF.

This clonotype has at least ten counts. This chain connects TRBV12-3 or TRBV12-4 to TRBJ2-2, with 11 bases that match TRBD1. V shed 7 bases and J 4 bases; nucleotides not matched to a gene: 5. The length of the CDR3 is 15 residues. CDR3 residues: CASTRTGGVTGELFF. CDR3 in DNA: TGTGCCAGCACAAGGACAGGGGGCGTCACCGGGGAGCTGTTTTTT.

This clonotype was seen repeatedly, ten times or more. The CDR3 spells CASSPQPSSADTQYF. In DNA, the CDR3 is TGTGCCAGCAGCCCCCAGCCAAGTAGCGCAGATACGCAGTATTTT. V is TRBV14 and J is TRBJ2-3, with a weak D call TRBD2 (5 bases). CDR3 size: 15 residues. V lost 4 bases and J lost 4, with 15 bases in between. Looked up from germline, CDR1 is SGHDN and CDR2 is FVKESK.

This clonotype has a count of ten or more. V usage is TRBV14 and J usage is TRBJ2-1; no firm D call. The length of the CDR3 is 17 residues. V dropped 4 bases and J dropped 0 bases, with 16 bases sitting between them. Germline CDR1 is SGHDN and CDR2 is FVKESK. CDR3 sequence (DNA): TGTGCCAGCAGCCTACTACTGCAAGCACGCTCCTACAATGAGCAGTTCTTC. It is translated as CASSLLLQARSYNEQFF.

The gene calls are TRBV20-1 and TRBJ2-5; maybe TRBD2 (6 bases). This CDR3 is 13 amino acids long. From germline, CDR1 is DFQATT and CDR2 SNEGSKA (reference sequence). V was clipped by 3 bases and J by 4 bases, with 12 bases between them. The CDR3 spells CSASGGEGETQYF. CDR3 coding DNA: TGCAGTGCTAGCGGAGGGGAAGGAGAGACCCAGTACTTC.

The table lists this clonotype with many counts. This sequence joins TRBV20-1 and TRBJ2-3; 8 nucleotides line up with TRBD2. CDR3 size: 14 residues. The germline V gene has CDR1 DFQATT and CDR2 SNEGSKA (reference sequence). J was trimmed by 1 base and V by 3 bases; bases with no gene match: 3. The CDR3 spells CSASGAGGTDTQYF. The CDR3 coding sequence is TGCAGTGCTAGTGGAGCGGGGGGCACAGATACGCAGTATTTT.

This clonotype was detected only a few times. The rearrangement uses TRBV20-1 and TRBJ2-5; 12 positions match TRBD2. CDR1 is DFQATT and CDR2 is SNEGSKA in the germline V gene (reference sequence). Losses at the gene ends were 4 bases for V and 5 bases for J; bases not matched to a gene: 11. The CDR3 runs to 16 residues. The CDR3 DNA follows: TGCAGTGCTATAAGGACTAGCGGGGCTCGGCGGGAGACCCAGTACTTC. Residues: CSAIRTSGARRETQYF.

The sample holds many counts of this clonotype. The CDR3 is CASSLTSGGETQYF. In DNA, the CDR3 is TGCGCCAGCAGCTTGACCAGCGGGGGCGAGACCCAGTACTTC. The V and J genes are TRBV5-1 and TRBJ2-5, with 8 positions matching TRBD2. The CDR3 totals 14 residues. Germline V gives CDR1 SGHRS, CDR2 YFSETQ. Germline trimming cut 1 base from V and 5 bases from J; bases unmatched to any gene: 4.

This clonotype was observed a handful of times. This rearrangement joins TRBV4-1 to TRBJ2-2, with 9 nucleotides matching TRBD1. From germline, CDR1 is MGHRA and CDR2 YSYEKL. V shed 1 base and J 5 bases; nucleotides not matched to a gene: 11. CDR3 length: 18 residues. CDR3 in DNA: TGCGCCAGCAGCCAAGTAGGTCGCGGACAGGGGTTAACCGGGGAGCTGTTTTTT. Its protein is CASSQVGRGQGLTGELFF.

This clonotype was seen ten or more times. V is TRBV5-1 and J is TRBJ2-7, with D maybe TRBD1 (5 bases). Germline V CDR1 and CDR2: SGHRS, YFSETQ. The CDR3 runs to 14 residues. Trimming left V 3 bases short and J 6 bases short, with 16 bases between. The CDR3: CASSYLRETAEQYF. The CDR3 bases are TGCGCCAGCAGCTATTTGAGAGAGACAGCCGAGCAGTACTTC.

This clonotype appeared many times. The chain is built from TRBV28 and TRBJ2-7; 7 bases are a match to TRBD2. The CDR3 totals 16 residues. V dropped 5 bases and J dropped 0; count of bases not matched to a gene: 10. Germline lookup yields CDR1 MDHEN and CDR2 SYDVKM. The CDR3 region has the DNA TGTGCCAGCAGTACCGATTCGAGGGAGGGCTCCTACGAGCAGTACTTC. As protein: CASSTDSREGSYEQYF.